This TCR beta chain comes out of a study of Graves' ophthalmopathy and Graves' hyperthyroidism. Ages of hyperthyroidism patients ran from 18 to 65, and their diagnoses were new, under 2 months' duration. No donor had other autoimmune disease, uncontrolled infection, pregnancy or lactation. Points from the study as a whole: Most expanded clonotypes in thyroid above 0.001 frequency also showed up in blood. Both an approximately 69% sensitivity and an approximately 72% specificity characterized the model's predictions of ophthalmopathy progression.

Researchers took RNA transcripts and amplified TCR beta CDR3 regions from them. RT-PCR in the first round used HTBI primers; a second-round multiplex PCR followed. TCRdb reprocessed the multiplex PCR reads via MiXCR and lists one record per CDR3 protein. The sample yields roughly 600,000 distinct CDR3 sequences, approximately 35% seen once. This clonotype was seen more than once but under ten times. The antigen is unknown. Germline loops: CDR1 MGHRA, CDR2 YSYEKL. This CDR3 region has 16 residues. The junction had 8 bases not matched to a gene; V was cut back by 4 bases and J by 7 bases. V is TRBV4-1 and J is TRBJ1-6, with TRBD1 identical over 9 bases. The clonotype was recovered from an adult man with Graves' hyperthyroidism. What was sequenced was peripheral blood or thyroid tissue (not recorded which). For the CDR3, the DNA is TGCGCCAGCAGCCGGATACAGGGGGCGGTCAATTCACCCCTCCACTTT. Translation: CASSRIQGAVNSPLHF.